The 21 T cell receptor beta chains presented below share a single source sample, sequenced in a study of cytomegalovirus exposure and HLA in healthy donors. The PCR made use of 60 Vbeta and 13 Jbeta primers. Data came from immunoSEQ multiplex PCR; TCRdb stores just in-frame clones and leaves some out. The sample holds 150,000 to 160,000 clones, about 84% seen once. Sequenced: PBMCs. The receptors were gathered from a middle-aged woman in good health and CMV-seropositive.

The J gene is TRBJ2-3, the V gene TRBV7-9, with TRBD2 matching over 8 bases. CDR1 and CDR2 from the germline V gene are SEHNR and FQNEAQ (reference sequence). V gave up 4 bases and J gave up 6 bases; unmatched junction bases: 6. The CDR3 covers 14 residues. The CDR3 region is CASSSGTSLDTQYF. The CDR3 bases are TGTGCCAGCAGCTCCGGGACTAGTCTGGATACGCAGTATTTT. Supplemented by reference TRBV7-9 and TRBJ2-3, the full variable domain reads DTGVSQNPRHKITKRGQNVTFRCDPISEHNRLYWYRQTLGQGPEFLTYFQNEAQLEKSRLLSDRFSAERPKGSFSTLEIQRTEQGDSAMYLCASSSGTSLDTQYFGPGTRLTVL.

This sequence joins TRBV7-2 and TRBJ2-1; TRBD2 agrees at 9 bases. From germline, CDR1 is SGHTA and CDR2 FQGNSA. The V gene end was trimmed by 6 bases and the J gene end by 1 base; junction bases not matched to a gene: 4. This CDR3 has 15 residues. The DNA for the CDR3 is TGTGCCAGCAGGCTTACTAGCGGGTCCTACAATGAGCAGTTCTTC. Encoded protein: CASRLTSGSYNEQFF.

The rearrangement joins TRBV19 to TRBJ1-4; a possible D gene is TRBD1 (5 bases). V was cut by 3 bases and J by 4 bases, with 12 bases left in between. The CDR3 runs 15 residues. Germline lookup yields CDR1 LNHDA and CDR2 SQIVND (reference sequence). DNA of the CDR3: TGTGCCAGTAGTATCCCGGGACTGAATAATGAAAAACTGTTTTTT. It is translated as CASSIPGLNNEKLFF.

The chain carries TRBV11-3 and TRBJ2-7; TRBD1 might be the D (6 bases). Deletions cut 3 bases from V and 4 bases from J, with 13 bases between. Germline V CDR1 and CDR2: SGHNT, YENEEA. The CDR3 extends over 14 amino acids. The CDR3 sequence is CASSLEKGQYEQYF. Here the CDR3 DNA reads TGTGCCAGCAGCTTGGAGAAAGGACAGTACGAGCAGTACTTC.

This rearrangement joins TRBV30 to TRBJ2-5, with TRBD2 identical over 10 bases. The J segment lost 4 bases and the V segment lost 7 bases, leaving 3 bases of the junction unmatched. The CDR3 runs to 12 residues. From germline, CDR1 is GTSNPN and CDR2 SVGIG (reference sequence). The CDR3, as DNA: TGTGCCTTCCTAGCGGGAGTAGAGACCCAGTACTTC. Encoded protein: CAFLAGVETQYF. Drawing the rest from reference TRBV30 and TRBJ2-5, the complete variable domain is SQTIHQWPATLVQPVGSPLSLECTVEGTSNPNLYWYRQAAGRGLQLLFYSVGIGQISSEVPQNLSASRPQDRQFILSSKKLLLSDSGFYLCAFLAGVETQYFGPGTRLLVL.

In this sample, this clone turned up once. The chain recombines TRBV15 with TRBJ2-4; possible D gene TRBD1, 5 bases. V shed 1 base and J shed 5 bases, with 6 bases lying between them. CDR1 is LNHNV, CDR2 YYDKDF, per germline (reference sequence). This CDR3 has 13 amino acids. The CDR3 protein is CATSRVGENIQYF. The CDR3 DNA follows: TGTGCCACCAGCAGAGTAGGGGAAAACATTCAGTACTTC.

The chain couples TRBV5-4 to TRBJ1-4; a possible D gene is TRBD1 (5 bases). From germline, CDR1 is SGHNT and CDR2 YYREEE (reference sequence). There are 16 residues in the CDR3. The V gene lost 1 base and the J gene lost 5 bases, with 15 bases spanning the gap. In DNA, the CDR3 is TGTGCCAGCAGCTTGCAGGGTCGGGTATCAAATGAAAAACTGTTTTTT. Translated: CASSLQGRVSNEKLFF.

The rearrangement joins TRBV7-9 to TRBJ1-2; D possibly corresponds to TRBD1 (5 bases). Per germline, CDR1 SEHNR and CDR2 FQNEAQ (reference sequence). The CDR3 has 16 amino acids. Trimming took 4 bases from V and 4 from J, leaving 19 bases between them. The CDR3 loop is CASSSIGGGSGYGYTF. The CDR3 coding sequence is TGTGCCAGCAGCTCGATTGGGGGAGGGAGTGGCTATGGCTACACCTTC.

This clone was picked up a small number of times. The J gene is TRBJ2-3, the V gene TRBV27; D is ambiguous. Germline CDR1 is MNHEY and CDR2 is SMNVEV (reference sequence). CDR3 size: 15 residues. V lost 5 bases and J 5 bases, leaving 17 bases between the germline ends. The CDR3 spells CASSTVLGRRDTQYF. Written as DNA, the CDR3 is TGTGCCAGCAGTACTGTATTAGGCCGGAGAGATACGCAGTATTTT.

The rearrangement links TRBV29-1 to TRBJ2-1; 10 bases match TRBD1. The length of the CDR3 is 18 residues. Germline lookup yields CDR1 SQVTM and CDR2 ANQGSEA. V shed 6 bases and J 0 bases; nucleotides not matched to a gene: 14. The CDR3 nucleotides are TGCAGCGTCTTACCGGGACAGGGGCGGAATAGCTCCTACAATGAGCAGTTCTTC. Translation: CSVLPGQGRNSSYNEQFF.

V is TRBV28 and J is TRBJ1-2, with 8 bases identical to TRBD1. From germline, CDR1 is MDHEN and CDR2 SYDVKM. The trim removed 4 bases at V and 8 bases at J, leaving 15 bases unmatched. CDR3 length: 16 amino acids. The CDR3 spells CASSSGQETTRGGYTF. The CDR3 DNA reads TGTGCCAGCAGTTCGGGACAGGAGACCACACGGGGCGGCTACACCTTC.

This clone was recorded only once. V is TRBV11-2 and J is TRBJ2-3; TRBD2 agrees at 11 bases. Germline V gives CDR1 SGHAT, CDR2 FQNNGV. There are 19 residues in the CDR3. Trimming cost V 1 base and J 0 bases; bases outside gene matches: 9. CDR3 in DNA: TGTGCCAGCAGCTTAGTGCTAGCGGGGGGTTCTTCTAGCACAGATACGCAGTATTTT. Translating it yields CASSLVLAGGSSSTDTQYF.

This chain uses TRBV7-9 with TRBJ1-1; TRBD1 might be the D (6 bases). V was pared by 0 bases and J by 8 bases, with 19 bases between. Germline V gene sequence: CDR1 SEHNR, CDR2 FQNEAQ (reference sequence). The CDR3 sequence is 16 residues long. CDR3 sequence: CASSLAGAGVQREAFF. The DNA of the CDR3 is TGTGCCAGCAGCTTAGCGGGGGCAGGGGTGCAAAGGGAAGCTTTCTTT.

The chain is built from TRBV30 and TRBJ1-6; TRBD1 matches at 10 bases. The CDR3 spans 17 residues. Germline loops: CDR1 GTSNPN, CDR2 SVGIG (reference sequence). With 3 bases clipped from V and 0 bases from J, the junction kept 5 bases outside the gene matches. The CDR3 DNA follows: TGTGCCTGGAGGGGACAGGGGTACAACTCCTATAATTCACCCCTCCACTTT. Translating gives CAWRGQGYNSYNSPLHF. Full variable domain (missing parts from reference TRBV30 and TRBJ1-6): SQTIHQWPATLVQPVGSPLSLECTVEGTSNPNLYWYRQAAGRGLQLLFYSVGIGQISSEVPQNLSASRPQDRQFILSSKKLLLSDSGFYLCAWRGQGYNSYNSPLHFGNGTRLTVT.

The CDR3 sequence: CASSLAPGGGSDTQYF. For the CDR3, the DNA is TGCGCCAGCAGCTTGGCCCCGGGAGGAGGGTCAGATACGCAGTATTTT. V is TRBV5-1 and J is TRBJ2-3, with 7 bases that match TRBD2. The CDR3 is made up of 16 amino acids. V lost 0 bases to trimming and J lost 4 bases; unmatched junction nucleotides: 8. Per the germline V gene, CDR1 is SGHRS and CDR2 is YFSETQ.

The gene calls are TRBV2 and TRBJ2-1; D remains unclear. The germline gives CDR1 SNHLY, CDR2 FYNNEI. The germline V and J ends were trimmed by 7 bases and 5 bases, with 12 bases remaining between them. This CDR3 has 13 residues. As DNA, the CDR3 is TGTGCCAGCAACCGGCGGAAGAACAATGAGCAGTTCTTC. This codes for CASNRRKNNEQFF.

The rearrangement uses TRBV5-1 and TRBJ2-5, with D maybe TRBD1 (6 bases). Germline values: CDR1 SGHRS, CDR2 YFSETQ. V was clipped by 5 bases and J by 1 base, with 15 bases between them. The CDR3 is made up of 15 amino acids. The CDR3 loop is CASSPQGWSQETQYF. The CDR3 nucleotides are TGCGCCAGCAGTCCCCAGGGGTGGAGCCAAGAGACCCAGTACTTC.

V and J are TRBV19 and TRBJ2-1, with 15 bases aligning to TRBD2. The V gene end was trimmed by 3 bases and the J gene end by 6 bases; junction bases not matched to a gene: 3. Germline-derived CDR1 and CDR2 are LNHDA and SQIVND (reference sequence). The CDR3 is made up of 16 amino acids. CDR3 protein: CASSIRGLAGGNEQFF. CDR3 bases: TGTGCCAGTAGTATTAGGGGACTAGCGGGAGGCAATGAGCAGTTCTTC.

This sequence joins TRBV29-1 and TRBJ2-3; TRBD1 matches at 9 bases. From germline, CDR1 is SQVTM and CDR2 ANQGSEA. The CDR3 loop spans 15 amino acids. J gave up 6 bases and V 4 bases, and 11 bases lay outside the gene matches. The CDR3 is CSVVRGQGFRDTQYF. As DNA, the CDR3 is TGCAGCGTTGTTAGGGGACAGGGATTTAGGGATACGCAGTATTTT.

The chain couples TRBV5-1 to TRBJ2-7, with unresolved D. The CDR3 runs 14 residues. V lost 0 bases and J lost 3, with 10 bases in between. The germline V gene has CDR1 SGHRS and CDR2 YFSETQ. CDR3 DNA sequence: TGCGCCAGCAGCTTGGAAGGTCGGAGCTACGAGCAGTACTTC. It codes for CASSLEGRSYEQYF.

Only one count was recorded for this clone. The J gene is TRBJ2-7, the V gene TRBV11-2, with TRBD2 matching over 9 bases. Germline CDR1 SGHAT, CDR2 FQNNGV. Germline trimming cut 5 bases from V and 1 base from J; bases unmatched to any gene: 3. The CDR3 has 14 residues. The DNA of the CDR3 is TGTGCCAGCAGCCTAGCGGGGTCGTCCTACGAGCAGTACTTC. It translates to CASSLAGSSYEQYF.